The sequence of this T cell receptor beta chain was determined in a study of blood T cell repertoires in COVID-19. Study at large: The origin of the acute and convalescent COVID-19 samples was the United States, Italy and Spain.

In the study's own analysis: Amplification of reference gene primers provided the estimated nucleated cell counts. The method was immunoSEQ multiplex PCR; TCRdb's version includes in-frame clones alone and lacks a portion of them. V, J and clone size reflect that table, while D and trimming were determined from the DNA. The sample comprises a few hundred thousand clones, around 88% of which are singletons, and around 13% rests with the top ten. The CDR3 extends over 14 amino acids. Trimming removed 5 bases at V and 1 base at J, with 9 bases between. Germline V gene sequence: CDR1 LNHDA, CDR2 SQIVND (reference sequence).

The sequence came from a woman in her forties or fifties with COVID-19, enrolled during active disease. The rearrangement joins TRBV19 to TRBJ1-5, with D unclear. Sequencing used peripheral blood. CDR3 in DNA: TGTGCCAGTAGTCGGGATTTGAGCAATCAGCCCCAGCATTTT. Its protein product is CASSRDLSNQPQHF.